Described below is a single T cell receptor (beta chain) sequence and its context. Trimming removed 0 bases at V and 3 bases at J, with 5 bases between. The CDR3 totals 12 residues. Per germline, CDR1 SQVTM and CDR2 ANQGSEA. The data derive from a study of control samples from healthy donors and cancer patients. Some clones are missing from TCRdb's copy, which holds only in-frame ones; the method was immunoSEQ multiplex PCR. Among about 94,000 clones, around nine tenths were seen once, and the ten largest hold 3% to 4.5%. This sequence was found in a woman aged 18-30 years in good health. The gene calls are TRBV29-1 and TRBJ1-1; no clear D gene. Sequenced: blood. Here the CDR3 DNA reads TGCAGCGTTGAAGATCTCGACACTGAAGCTTTCTTT. As protein: CSVEDLDTEAFF. Full variable domain (missing parts from reference TRBV29-1 and TRBJ1-1): SAVISQKPSRDICQRGTSLTIQCQVDSQVTMMFWYRQQPGQSLTLIATANQGSEATYESGFVIDKFPISRPNLTFSTLTVSNMSPEDSSIYLCSVEDLDTEAFFGQGTRLTVV.